The 5 T cell receptor beta chains below were found in one sample sequenced in a study of response to subunit inactivated influenza vaccine. Via MiXCR, TCRdb re-called the RT-PCR reads, giving one row per CDR3 protein. The sample carries some 850,000 distinct CDR3 sequences, roughly 20% recorded once. Sample: PBMCs from blood, taken roughly 5 days after vaccination. These receptors were obtained from a man aged 50 to 60 who received an inactivated influenza vaccine.

This clonotype was counted at least ten times. The J gene is TRBJ2-1, the V gene TRBV4-3; D may be TRBD1 (5 bases). Germline CDR1 and CDR2: LGHNA and YSLEER. The CDR3 loop spans 14 amino acids. Trimming removed 3 bases at V and 15 bases at J, with 21 bases between. The CDR3 bases are TGCGCCAGCAGCCAGGACACGGCCGGGCCCGGACGGTTCTTC. Translating it yields CASSQDTAGPGRFF.

This clonotype has only a few counts. The chain uses TRBV28 and TRBJ2-7, with 12 nucleotides matching TRBD1. J was trimmed by 6 bases and V by 5 bases; bases with no gene match: 8. The CDR3 has 15 residues. Germline lookup yields CDR1 MDHEN and CDR2 SYDVKM. CDR3 coding DNA: TGTGCCAGCAGTCCTCTGGGACAGGGGGCGAGCGAGCAGTACTTC. This sequence encodes CASSPLGQGASEQYF. Using reference TRBV28 and TRBJ2-7 for the parts outside the CDR3, the full variable domain is DVKVTQSSRYLVKRTGEKVFLECVQDMDHENMFWYRQDPGLGLRLIYFSYDVKMKEKGDIPEGYSVSREKKERFSLILESASTNQTSMYLCASSPLGQGASEQYFGPGTRLTVT.

This clonotype was found a few times. The chain joins TRBV29-1 to TRBJ1-1, with D perhaps matching TRBD1 (5 bases). Germline V gives CDR1 SQVTM, CDR2 ANQGSEA. The CDR3 runs 11 residues. Trimming pared 7 bases from V and 7 bases from J, leaving 13 bases between. The CDR3 DNA sequence: TGCAGCGCCAACCGGGGGGGTGAAGCTTTCTTT. This gives the protein CSANRGGEAFF.

This clonotype showed up just a few times. This chain connects TRBV10-3 to TRBJ2-3; 8 bases agree with TRBD2. V lost 5 bases to trimming and J lost 0 bases; unmatched junction nucleotides: 7. Germline CDR1 and CDR2: ENHRY and SYGVKD. CDR3 length equals 16 residues. CDR3 nucleotides: TGTGCCATCAGTCGCCGGGGCGGGGGGAGCACAGATACGCAGTATTTT. Residues: CAISRRGGGSTDTQYF.

This chain connects TRBV6-5 to TRBJ2-5; perhaps TRBD1 as D (6 bases). The CDR3 totals 15 residues. The V and J ends lost 0 bases and 4 bases respectively, with 12 bases between them. Per germline, CDR1 MNHEY and CDR2 SVGAGI. The CDR3 here is CASSYSWQGRETQYF. The CDR3 nucleotides read TGTGCCAGCAGTTACTCTTGGCAGGGGAGAGAGACCCAGTACTTC.